This T cell receptor beta chain was retrieved from a study of blood T cell repertoires in COVID-19. Study-wide context: The analysed material was cDNA or gDNA that came from T cells, B-cell-depleted T cells, or PBMCs.

Trimming left V 9 bases short and J 6 bases short, with 10 bases between. Germline CDR1 reads MNHEY; CDR2 reads SVGAGI. The CDR3 has 11 residues. Produced via immunoSEQ multiplex PCR; TCRdb's table is partial and in-frame only. The top ten hold more than 8.5% of the sample, which has around 140,000 clones, 65% to 90% seen once. This receptor was taken from a man between 60 and 75 years old with active or convalescent COVID-19. The specimen sequenced was peripheral blood. The gene calls are TRBV6-5 and TRBJ2-3; the D is unclear. The CDR3 sequence: CASANGDTQYF. The CDR3 coding sequence is TGTGCCAGTGCGAACGGGGATACGCAGTATTTT.